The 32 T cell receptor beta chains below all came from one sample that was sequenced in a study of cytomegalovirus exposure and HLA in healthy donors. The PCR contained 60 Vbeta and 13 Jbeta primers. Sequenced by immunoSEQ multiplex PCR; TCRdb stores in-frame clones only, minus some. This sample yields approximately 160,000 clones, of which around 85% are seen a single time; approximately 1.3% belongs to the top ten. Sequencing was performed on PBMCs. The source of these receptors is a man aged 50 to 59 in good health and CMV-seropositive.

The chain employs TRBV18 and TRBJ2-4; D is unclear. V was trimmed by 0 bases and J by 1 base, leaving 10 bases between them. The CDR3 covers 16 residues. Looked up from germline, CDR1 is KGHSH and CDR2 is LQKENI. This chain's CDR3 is CASSPPVGVAKNIQYF. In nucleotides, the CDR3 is TGTGCCAGCTCACCACCGGTGGGCGTTGCCAAAAACATTCAGTACTTC.

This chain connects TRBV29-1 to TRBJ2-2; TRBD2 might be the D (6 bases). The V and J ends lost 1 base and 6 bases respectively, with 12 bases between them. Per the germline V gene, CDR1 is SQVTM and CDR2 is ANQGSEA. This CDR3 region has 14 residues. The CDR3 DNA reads TGCAGCGTTGAAGGGCGCGGGGTGGCCGGGGAGCTGTTTTTT. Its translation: CSVEGRGVAGELFF.

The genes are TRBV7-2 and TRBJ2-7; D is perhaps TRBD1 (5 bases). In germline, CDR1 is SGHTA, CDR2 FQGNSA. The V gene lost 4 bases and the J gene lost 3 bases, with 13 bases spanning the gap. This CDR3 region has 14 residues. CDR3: CASSSQGGIYEQYF. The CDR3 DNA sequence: TGTGCCAGCAGCTCCCAGGGTGGGATCTACGAGCAGTACTTC.

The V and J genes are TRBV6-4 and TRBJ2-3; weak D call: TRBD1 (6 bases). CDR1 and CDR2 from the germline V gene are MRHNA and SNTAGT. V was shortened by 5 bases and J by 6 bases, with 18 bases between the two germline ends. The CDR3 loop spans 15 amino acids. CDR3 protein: CASSSTGQQGDTQYF. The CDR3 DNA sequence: TGTGCCAGCAGTAGTACAGGGCAGCAAGGGGATACGCAGTATTTT.

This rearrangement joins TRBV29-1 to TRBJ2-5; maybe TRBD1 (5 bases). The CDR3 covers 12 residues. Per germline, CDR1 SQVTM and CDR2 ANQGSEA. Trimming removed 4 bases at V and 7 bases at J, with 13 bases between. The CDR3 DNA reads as TGCAGCGTTGTTGTGGACAAGGGGACCCAGTACTTC. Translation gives CSVVVDKGTQYF. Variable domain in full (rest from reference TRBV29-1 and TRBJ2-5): SAVISQKPSRDICQRGTSLTIQCQVDSQVTMMFWYRQQPGQSLTLIATANQGSEATYESGFVIDKFPISRPNLTFSTLTVSNMSPEDSSIYLCSVVVDKGTQYFGPGTRLLVL.

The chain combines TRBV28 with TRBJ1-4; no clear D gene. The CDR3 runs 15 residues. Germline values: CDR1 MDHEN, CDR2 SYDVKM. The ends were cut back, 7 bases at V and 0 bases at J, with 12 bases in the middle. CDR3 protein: CASNRGSATNEKLFF. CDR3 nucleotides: TGTGCCAGCAATCGAGGGTCGGCAACTAATGAAAAACTGTTTTTT. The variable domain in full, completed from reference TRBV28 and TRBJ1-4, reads DVKVTQSSRYLVKRTGEKVFLECVQDMDHENMFWYRQDPGLGLRLIYFSYDVKMKEKGDIPEGYSVSREKKERFSLILESASTNQTSMYLCASNRGSATNEKLFFGSGTQLSVL.

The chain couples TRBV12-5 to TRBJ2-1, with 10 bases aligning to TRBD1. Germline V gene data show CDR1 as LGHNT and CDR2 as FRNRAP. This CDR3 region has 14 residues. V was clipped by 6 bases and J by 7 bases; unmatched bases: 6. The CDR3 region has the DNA TGTGCTAGTGGGGGACAGGGGACAGGGAATGAGCAGTTCTTC. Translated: CASGGQGTGNEQFF.

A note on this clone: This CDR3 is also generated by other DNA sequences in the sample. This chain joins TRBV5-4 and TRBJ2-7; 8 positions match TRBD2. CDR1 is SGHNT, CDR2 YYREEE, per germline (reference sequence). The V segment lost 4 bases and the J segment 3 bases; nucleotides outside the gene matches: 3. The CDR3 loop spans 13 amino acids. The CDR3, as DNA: TGTGCCAGCAGCGTAGGGACTAGCTACGAGCAGTACTTC. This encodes CASSVGTSYEQYF.

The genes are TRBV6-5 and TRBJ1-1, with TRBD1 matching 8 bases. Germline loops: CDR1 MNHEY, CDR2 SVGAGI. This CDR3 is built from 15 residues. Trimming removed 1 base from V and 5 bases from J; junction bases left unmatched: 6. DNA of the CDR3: TGTGCCAGCAGTTACTTGTGGGACAGGCGGACTGAAGCTTTCTTT. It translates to CASSYLWDRRTEAFF.

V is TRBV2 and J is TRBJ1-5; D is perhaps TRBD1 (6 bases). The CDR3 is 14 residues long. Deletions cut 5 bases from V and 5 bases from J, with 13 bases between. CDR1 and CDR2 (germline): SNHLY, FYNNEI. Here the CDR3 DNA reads TGTGCCAGCAGTTACGGGGCAGGGGATCAGCCCCAGCATTTT. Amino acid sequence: CASSYGAGDQPQHF.

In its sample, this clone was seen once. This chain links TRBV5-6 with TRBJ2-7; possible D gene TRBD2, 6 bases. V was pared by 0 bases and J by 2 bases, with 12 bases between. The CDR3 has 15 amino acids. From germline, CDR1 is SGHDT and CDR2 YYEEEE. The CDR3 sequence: CASSLEAGQPYEQYF. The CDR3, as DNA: TGTGCCAGCAGCTTGGAAGCGGGCCAACCCTACGAGCAGTACTTC.

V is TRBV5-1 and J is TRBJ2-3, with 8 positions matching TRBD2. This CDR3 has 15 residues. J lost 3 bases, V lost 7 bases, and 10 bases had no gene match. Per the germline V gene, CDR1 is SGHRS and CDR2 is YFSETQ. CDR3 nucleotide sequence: TGCGCCAGCCGGACCGGGACTAGTTATACAGATACGCAGTATTTT. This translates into CASRTGTSYTDTQYF.

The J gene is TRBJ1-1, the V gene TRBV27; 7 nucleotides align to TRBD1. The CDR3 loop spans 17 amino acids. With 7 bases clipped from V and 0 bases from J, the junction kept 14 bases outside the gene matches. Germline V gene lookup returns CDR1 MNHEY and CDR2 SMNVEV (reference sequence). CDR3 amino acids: CASKGRVGQLMNTEAFF. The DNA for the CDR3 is TGTGCCAGCAAGGGAAGGGTGGGACAGTTAATGAACACTGAAGCTTTCTTT.

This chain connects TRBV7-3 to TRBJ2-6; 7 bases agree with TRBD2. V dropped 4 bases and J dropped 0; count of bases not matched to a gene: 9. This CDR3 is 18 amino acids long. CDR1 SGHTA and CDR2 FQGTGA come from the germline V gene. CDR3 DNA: TGTGCCAGCAGCTCACGCGGCGGGGGTGTCTCTGGGGCCAACGTCCTGACTTTC. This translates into CASSSRGGGVSGANVLTF.

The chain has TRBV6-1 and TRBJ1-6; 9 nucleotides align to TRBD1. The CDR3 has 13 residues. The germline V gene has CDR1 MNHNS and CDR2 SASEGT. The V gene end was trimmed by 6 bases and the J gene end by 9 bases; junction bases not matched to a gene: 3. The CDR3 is CASSTGGSSPLHF. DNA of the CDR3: TGTGCCAGCAGCACAGGGGGCTCTTCACCCCTCCACTTT.

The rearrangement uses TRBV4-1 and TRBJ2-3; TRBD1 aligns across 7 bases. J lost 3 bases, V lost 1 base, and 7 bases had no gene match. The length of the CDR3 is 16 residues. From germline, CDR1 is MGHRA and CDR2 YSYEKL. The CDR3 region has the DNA TGCGCCAGCAGCCAAGCGCCGACAGGGCCTACAGATACGCAGTATTTT. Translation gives CASSQAPTGPTDTQYF.

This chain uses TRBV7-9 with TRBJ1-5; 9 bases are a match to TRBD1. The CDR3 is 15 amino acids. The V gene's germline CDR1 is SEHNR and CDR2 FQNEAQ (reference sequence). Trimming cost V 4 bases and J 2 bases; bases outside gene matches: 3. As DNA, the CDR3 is TGTGCCAGCAGCTCTTGGGACAGGGGCAATCAGCCCCAGCATTTT. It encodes CASSSWDRGNQPQHF. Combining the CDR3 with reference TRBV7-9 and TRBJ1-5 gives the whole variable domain DTGVSQNPRHKITKRGQNVTFRCDPISEHNRLYWYRQTLGQGPEFLTYFQNEAQLEKSRLLSDRFSAERPKGSFSTLEIQRTEQGDSAMYLCASSSWDRGNQPQHFGDGTRLSIL.

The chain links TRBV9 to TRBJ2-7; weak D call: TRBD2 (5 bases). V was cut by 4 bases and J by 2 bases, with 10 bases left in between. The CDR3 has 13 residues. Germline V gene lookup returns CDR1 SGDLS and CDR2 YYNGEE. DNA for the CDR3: TGTGCCAGCAGCCCCGGGGTACCCTACGAGCAGTACTTC. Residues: CASSPGVPYEQYF.

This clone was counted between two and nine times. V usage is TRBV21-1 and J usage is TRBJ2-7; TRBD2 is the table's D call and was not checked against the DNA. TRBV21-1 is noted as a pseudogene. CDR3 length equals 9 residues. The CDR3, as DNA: TGTGCCCGGGGGTACGAGCAGTACTTC. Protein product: CARGYEQYF.

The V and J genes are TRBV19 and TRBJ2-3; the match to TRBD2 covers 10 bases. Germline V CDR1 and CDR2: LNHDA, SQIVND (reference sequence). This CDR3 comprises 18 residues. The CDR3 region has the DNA TGTGCTATGCGGACAGGGCGAAGCGGGGGGGCCTGGACAGATACGCAGTATTTT. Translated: CAMRTGRSGGAWTDTQYF.

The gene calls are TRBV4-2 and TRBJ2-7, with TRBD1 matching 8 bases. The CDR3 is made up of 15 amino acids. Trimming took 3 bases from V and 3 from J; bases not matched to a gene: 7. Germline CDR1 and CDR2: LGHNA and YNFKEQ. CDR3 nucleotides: TGTGCCAGCAGCCAGCGGACAGGGCGGCTCTACGAGCAGTACTTC. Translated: CASSQRTGRLYEQYF.

The CDR3 reads CASEGQGSQETQYF. For the CDR3, the DNA is TGTGCCAGCGAGGGACAGGGGTCACAAGAGACCCAGTACTTC. This chain uses TRBV6-1 with TRBJ2-5; 10 positions match TRBD1. V shed 8 bases and J 2 bases; nucleotides not matched to a gene: 5. The CDR3 has 14 amino acids. The V gene's germline CDR1 is MNHNS and CDR2 SASEGT.

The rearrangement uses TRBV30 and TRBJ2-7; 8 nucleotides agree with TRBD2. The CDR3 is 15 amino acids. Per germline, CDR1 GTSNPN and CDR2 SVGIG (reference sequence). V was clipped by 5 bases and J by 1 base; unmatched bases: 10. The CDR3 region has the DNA TGTGCCTGGTCTCTTGCGGGGGGCCAATCCTACGAGCAGTACTTC. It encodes CAWSLAGGQSYEQYF. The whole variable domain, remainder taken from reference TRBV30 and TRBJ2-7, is SQTIHQWPATLVQPVGSPLSLECTVEGTSNPNLYWYRQAAGRGLQLLFYSVGIGQISSEVPQNLSASRPQDRQFILSSKKLLLSDSGFYLCAWSLAGGQSYEQYFGPGTRLTVT.

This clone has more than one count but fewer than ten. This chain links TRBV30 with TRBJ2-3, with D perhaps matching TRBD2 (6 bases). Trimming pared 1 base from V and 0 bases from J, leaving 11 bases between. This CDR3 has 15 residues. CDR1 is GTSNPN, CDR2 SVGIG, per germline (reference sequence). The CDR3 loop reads CAWSGLAASTDTQYF. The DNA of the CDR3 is TGTGCCTGGAGTGGATTAGCGGCTAGCACAGATACGCAGTATTTT.

The CDR3 protein is CASSSLPEAFF. The DNA of the CDR3 is TGTGCCAGCAGTTCCCTCCCTGAAGCTTTCTTT. The chain links TRBV28 to TRBJ1-1; no definite D call. The germline CDR1 and CDR2 sequences are MDHEN and SYDVKM. V lost 4 bases and J 6 bases, leaving 6 bases between the germline ends. The CDR3 is 11 residues long.

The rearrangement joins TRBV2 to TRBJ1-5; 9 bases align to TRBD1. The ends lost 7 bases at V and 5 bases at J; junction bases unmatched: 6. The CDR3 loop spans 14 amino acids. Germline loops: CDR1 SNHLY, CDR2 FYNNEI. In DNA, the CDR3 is TGTGCCAGCACCACGGGACAGGGCCATCAGCCCCAGCATTTT. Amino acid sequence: CASTTGQGHQPQHF.

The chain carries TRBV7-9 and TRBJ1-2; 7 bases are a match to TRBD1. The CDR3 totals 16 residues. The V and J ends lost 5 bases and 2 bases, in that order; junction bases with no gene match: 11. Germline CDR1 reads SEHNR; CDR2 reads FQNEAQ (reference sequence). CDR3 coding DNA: TGTGCCAGCAGCAGACCGGCCGACAGGGAGAACTATGGCTACACCTTC. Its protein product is CASSRPADRENYGYTF.

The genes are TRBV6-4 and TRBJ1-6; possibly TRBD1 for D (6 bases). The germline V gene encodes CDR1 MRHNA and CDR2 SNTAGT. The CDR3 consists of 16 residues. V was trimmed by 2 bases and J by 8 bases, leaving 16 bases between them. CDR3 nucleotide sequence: TGTGCCAGCAGTGACCCCCGACAGGATGGGGATTCACCCCTCCACTTT. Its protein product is CASSDPRQDGDSPLHF.

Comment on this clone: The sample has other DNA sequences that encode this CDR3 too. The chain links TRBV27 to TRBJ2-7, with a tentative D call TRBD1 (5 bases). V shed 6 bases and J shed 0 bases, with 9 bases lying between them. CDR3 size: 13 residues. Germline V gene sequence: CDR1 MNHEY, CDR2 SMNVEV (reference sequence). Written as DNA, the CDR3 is TGTGCCAGCAGCCTAGACAGCTCCTACGAGCAGTACTTC. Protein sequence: CASSLDSSYEQYF.

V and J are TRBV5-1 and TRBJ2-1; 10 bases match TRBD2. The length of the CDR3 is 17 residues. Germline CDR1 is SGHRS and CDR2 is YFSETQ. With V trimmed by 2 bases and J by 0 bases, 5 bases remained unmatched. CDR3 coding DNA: TGCGCCAGCAGCTTCACTAGCGGGGCCAGCTCCTACAATGAGCAGTTCTTC. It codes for CASSFTSGASSYNEQFF. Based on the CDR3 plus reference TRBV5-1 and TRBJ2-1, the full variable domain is KAGVTQTPRYLIKTRGQQVTLSCSPISGHRSVSWYQQTPGQGLQFLFEYFSETQRNKGNFPGRFSGRQFSNSRSEMNVSTLELGDSALYLCASSFTSGASSYNEQFFGPGTRLTVL.

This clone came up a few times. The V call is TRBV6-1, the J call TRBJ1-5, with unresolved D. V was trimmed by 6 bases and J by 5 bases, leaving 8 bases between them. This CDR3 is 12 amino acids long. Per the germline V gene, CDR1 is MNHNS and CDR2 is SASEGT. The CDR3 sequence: CASRRVHQPQHF. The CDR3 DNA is TGTGCCAGCAGAAGAGTACATCAGCCCCAGCATTTT.

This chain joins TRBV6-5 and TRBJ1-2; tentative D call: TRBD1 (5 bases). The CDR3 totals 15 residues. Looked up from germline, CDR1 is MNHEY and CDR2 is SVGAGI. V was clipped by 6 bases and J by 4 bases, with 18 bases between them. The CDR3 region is CASSPPGGKGYGYTF. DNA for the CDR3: TGTGCCAGCAGCCCACCCGGGGGAAAGGGCTATGGCTACACCTTC.